The T cell receptor beta chain described here comes from a study of naive and memory T cell subsets. The CDR3 runs to 12 residues. Trimming took 7 bases from V and 4 from J, leaving 13 bases between them. Germline V lookup: CDR1 SQVTM, CDR2 ANQGSEA. Both TRBC1 and TRBC2 were covered by a beta constant-region primer of two equimolar oligonucleotides. The ligated cDNA underwent four PCR rounds using SP2 and nested alpha and beta constant-region primers. From the UMI-ligation and nested PCR reads, TCRdb called clonotypes with MiXCR, one entry per CDR3 protein. Here the sample spans about 120,000 distinct CDR3 sequences, over 30% being singletons.

The V and J genes are TRBV29-1 and TRBJ2-5, with TRBD2 as a possible D gene (5 bases). The sequence derives from a human donor in good health. The source material was central memory CD4+ T cells from blood. The CDR3 sequence is CSAEGVSETQYF. Written as DNA, the CDR3 is TGCAGCGCCGAGGGAGTTTCAGAGACCCAGTACTTC.